The 3 T cell receptor beta chains presented below share a single source sample, sequenced in a study of Ad26.COV2.S vaccination and SARS-CoV-2 variants. The treatment is: 15 to 20 received Ad26.COV2.S at low or high dose, single or two shots; roughly five received placebo; per-sample allocation not given. The investigators took samples on day 63 after the first vaccine or placebo injection. Here immunoSEQ multiplex PCR was the method, and the copy in TCRdb shows in-frame clones only, minus some. Of fewer than 400,000 clones listed, approximately 91% are singletons. Sequenced here: peripheral blood, sampled in a trial of Ad26.COV2.S vaccine versus placebo. These receptors all stem from a person aged 18-60 years who received the Ad26.COV2.S COVID-19 vaccine or a placebo.

This clone appeared a few times. Other DNA variants within this sample encode the same CDR3. The genes are TRBV28 and TRBJ2-6, with TRBD2 as a possible D gene (6 bases). The CDR3 consists of 15 residues. Trimming stripped 5 bases from V and 2 bases from J, with 10 bases between. Germline V gene lookup returns CDR1 MDHEN and CDR2 SYDVKM. The CDR3 sequence is CASSPGGAGANVLTF. The DNA of the CDR3 is TGTGCCAGCAGTCCCGGGGGAGCTGGGGCCAACGTCCTGACTTTC.

The table lists this clone with a few counts. J is TRBJ2-7 and V is TRBV7-9; 9 bases align to TRBD2. CDR1 and CDR2 (germline): SEHNR, FQNEAQ (reference sequence). The junction had 15 bases not matched to a gene; V was cut back by 11 bases and J by 4 bases. The CDR3 is 15 amino acids. CDR3 region: CAALQLAGGSYEQYF. CDR3 sequence (DNA): TGTGCCGCCCTCCAACTCGCGGGAGGGAGTTACGAGCAGTACTTC.

The CDR3 reads CAISERTSYPGELFF. In nucleotides, the CDR3 is TGTGCCATCAGTGAAAGGACTAGTTATCCCGGGGAGCTGTTTTTT. The chain recombines TRBV10-3 with TRBJ2-2; TRBD2 aligns across 7 bases. Germline V gives CDR1 ENHRY, CDR2 SYGVKD. After removal of 3 bases from V and 6 bases from J, the junction contained 7 bases not matched to a gene. There are 15 residues in the CDR3.